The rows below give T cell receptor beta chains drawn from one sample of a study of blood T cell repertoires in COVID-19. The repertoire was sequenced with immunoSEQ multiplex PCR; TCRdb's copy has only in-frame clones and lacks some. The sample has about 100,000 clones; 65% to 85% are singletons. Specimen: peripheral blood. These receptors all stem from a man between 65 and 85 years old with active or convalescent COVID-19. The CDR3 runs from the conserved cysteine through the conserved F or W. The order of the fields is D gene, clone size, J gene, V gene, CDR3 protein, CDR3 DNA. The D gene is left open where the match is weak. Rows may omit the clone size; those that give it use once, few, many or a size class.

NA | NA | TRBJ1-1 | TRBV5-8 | CAAGRWSRDTEAFF | TGTGCCGCCGGGAGGTGGAGCCGTGACACTGAAGCTTTCTTT
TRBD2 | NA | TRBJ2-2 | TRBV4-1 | CASSQRADLAGAYTGELFF | TGCGCCAGCAGCCAAAGGGCGGATCTAGCGGGGGCCTACACCGGGGAGCTGTTTTTT
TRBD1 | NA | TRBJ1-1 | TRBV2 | CASAGTANTEAFF | TGTGCCAGCGCGGGGACAGCGAACACTGAAGCTTTCTTT
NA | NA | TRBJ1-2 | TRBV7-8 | CASSLGLSYGYTF | TGTGCCAGCAGCTTAGGGCTCAGCTATGGCTACACCTTC
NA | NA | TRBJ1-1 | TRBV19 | CASSIQKTTEAFF | TGTGCCAGTAGTATCCAGAAGACAACTGAAGCTTTCTTT
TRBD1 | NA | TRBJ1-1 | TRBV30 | CAWSVTGWAEAFF | TGTGCCTGGAGTGTGACAGGGTGGGCTGAAGCTTTCTTT
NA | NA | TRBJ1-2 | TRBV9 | CASSVSPWTAPNYGYTF | TGTGCCAGCAGCGTATCCCCATGGACAGCTCCTAACTATGGCTACACCTTC
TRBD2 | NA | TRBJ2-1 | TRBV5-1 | CASSLLAGGNNEQFF | TGCGCCAGCAGCCTGCTAGCGGGGGGTAACAATGAGCAGTTCTTC
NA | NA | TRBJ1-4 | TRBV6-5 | CASSGLLNEKLFF | TGTGCCAGCAGCGGACTGTTGAATGAAAAACTGTTTTTT
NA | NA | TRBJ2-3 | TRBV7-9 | CASSLVGGTDTQYF | TGTGCCAGCAGCTTAGTGGGGGGAACAGATACGCAGTATTTT
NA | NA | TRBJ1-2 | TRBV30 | CAWSQANYGYTF | TGTGCCTGGAGTCAGGCGAACTATGGCTACACCTTC
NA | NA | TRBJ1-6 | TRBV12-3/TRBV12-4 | CASTGSPNSPLHF | TGTGCCAGTACCGGGAGCCCAAATTCACCCCTCCACTTT
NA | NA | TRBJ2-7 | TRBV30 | CAGGAQYEQYF | TGTGCCGGTGGGGCCCAATACGAGCAGTACTTC
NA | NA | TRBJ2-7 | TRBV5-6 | CASSLGGSDEQYF | TGTGCCAGCAGCTTGGGAGGGTCGGACGAGCAGTACTTC
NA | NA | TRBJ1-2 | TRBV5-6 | CASSLRRTGGYTF | TGTGCCAGCAGCTTGCGGCGGACGGGAGGCTACACCTTC
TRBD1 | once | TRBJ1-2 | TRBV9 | CASSVVPTDRGLPHYGYTF | TGTGCCAGCAGCGTAGTTCCGACGGACAGGGGCCTCCCTCACTATGGCTACACCTTC
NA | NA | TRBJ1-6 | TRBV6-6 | CASSDRDNVSPLHF | TGTGCCAGCAGCGACCGGGACAACGTTTCACCCCTCCACTTT
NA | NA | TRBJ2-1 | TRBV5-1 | CASSRSTGNEQFF | TGCGCCAGCAGCCGATCGACGGGGAATGAGCAGTTCTTC
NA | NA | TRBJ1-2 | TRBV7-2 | CASSPGQINYGYTF | TGTGCCAGCAGCCCCGGACAAATTAACTATGGCTACACCTTC
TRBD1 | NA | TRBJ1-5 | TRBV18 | CASSPRQGEKGPQHF | TGTGCCAGCTCACCAAGACAGGGCGAAAAGGGGCCCCAGCATTTT
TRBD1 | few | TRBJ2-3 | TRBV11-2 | CASSPGQGSTDTQYF | TGTGCCAGCAGCCCTGGACAGGGTAGCACAGATACGCAGTATTTT
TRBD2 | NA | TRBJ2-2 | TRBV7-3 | CASSALAGGLGELFF | TGTGCCAGCAGCGCACTAGCGGGGGGCCTCGGGGAGCTGTTTTTT
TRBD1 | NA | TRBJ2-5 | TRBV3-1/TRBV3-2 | CASSQRQGTETQYF | TGTGCCAGCAGCCAAAGACAGGGGACAGAGACCCAGTACTTC
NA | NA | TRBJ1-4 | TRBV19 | CASNRAEKLFF | TGTGCCAGTAACAGGGCGGAAAAACTGTTTTTT
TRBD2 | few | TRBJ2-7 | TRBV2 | CASRRTSGHPSEQYF | TGTGCCAGCAGAAGGACTAGCGGCCACCCCTCCGAGCAGTACTTC
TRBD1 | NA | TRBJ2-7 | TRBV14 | CASSPGQVGLYEQYF | TGTGCCAGCAGCCCTGGACAGGTTGGGCTCTACGAGCAGTACTTC
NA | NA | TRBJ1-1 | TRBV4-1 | CASSLGNTEAFF | TGCGCCAGCAGCCTCGGGAATACTGAAGCTTTCTTT
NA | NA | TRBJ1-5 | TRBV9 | CASSAQLDQPQHF | TGTGCCAGCAGTGCACAGCTTGATCAGCCCCAGCATTTT
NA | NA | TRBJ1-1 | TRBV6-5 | CASRGSGFMNTEAFF | TGTGCCAGCAGGGGCAGTGGTTTCATGAACACTGAAGCTTTCTTT
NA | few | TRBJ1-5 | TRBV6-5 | CASSYGGANQPQHF | TGTGCCAGCAGTTACGGGGGGGCTAATCAGCCCCAGCATTTT
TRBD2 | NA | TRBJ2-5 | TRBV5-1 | CASSFGLAGGIQETQYF | TGCGCCAGCAGCTTCGGACTAGCGGGGGGTATCCAAGAGACCCAGTACTTC
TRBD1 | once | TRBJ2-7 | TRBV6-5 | CASSYSSGTGVEQYF | TGTGCCAGCAGTTACTCTAGTGGGACAGGGGTCGAGCAGTACTTC
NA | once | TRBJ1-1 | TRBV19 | CASSINSGRGTEAFF | TGTGCCAGTAGTATTAACTCGGGCAGGGGTACTGAAGCTTTCTTT
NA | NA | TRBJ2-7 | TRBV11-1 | CASTIREGVYEQYF | TGTGCCAGCACGATCCGCGAAGGGGTATACGAGCAGTACTTC
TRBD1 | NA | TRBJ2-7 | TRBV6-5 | CASRVGGTGSYEQYF | TGTGCCAGCAGAGTAGGGGGGACAGGGTCCTACGAGCAGTACTTC
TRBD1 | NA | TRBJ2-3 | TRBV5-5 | CASSPRRTGETDTQYF | TGTGCCAGCAGCCCCCGTAGGACAGGGGAAACAGATACGCAGTATTTT
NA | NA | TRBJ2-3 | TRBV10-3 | CATLGGPGDTQYF | TGTGCCACCCTAGGCGGTCCGGGAGATACGCAGTATTTT
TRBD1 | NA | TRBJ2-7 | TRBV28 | CASSPGTVNYEQYF | TGTGCCAGCAGCCCTGGGACAGTTAACTACGAGCAGTACTTC
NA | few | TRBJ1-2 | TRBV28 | CASSLWHRGQGYGYTF | TGTGCCAGCAGTTTATGGCACCGTGGGCAGGGCTATGGCTACACCTTC
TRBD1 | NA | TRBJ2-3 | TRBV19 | CASSISSQGGADTQYF | TGTGCCAGTAGTATAAGCTCACAGGGGGGTGCAGATACGCAGTATTTT
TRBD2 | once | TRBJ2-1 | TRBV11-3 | CASSFSGGLNEQFF | TGTGCCAGCAGCTTTAGCGGGGGGCTGAATGAGCAGTTCTTC
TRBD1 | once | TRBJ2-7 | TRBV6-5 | CASSYSDRGSYEQYF | TGTGCCAGCAGTTACTCCGACAGGGGCTCCTACGAGCAGTACTTC
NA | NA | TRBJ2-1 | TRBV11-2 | CASSFGGDEQFF | TGTGCCAGCAGCTTCGGAGGGGATGAGCAGTTCTTC
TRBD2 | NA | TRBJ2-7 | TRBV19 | CASTQRGEGYEQYF | TGTGCCAGTACCCAACGGGGGGAAGGCTACGAGCAGTACTTC
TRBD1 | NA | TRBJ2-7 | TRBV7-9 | CASSLEQGNYEQYF | TGTGCCAGCAGCTTAGAACAGGGGAACTACGAGCAGTACTTC
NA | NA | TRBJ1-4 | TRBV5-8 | CASSIVRNEKLFF | TGTGCCAGCAGCATAGTTCGTAATGAAAAACTGTTTTTT
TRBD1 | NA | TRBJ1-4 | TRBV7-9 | CASSRGTDNEKLFF | TGTGCCAGCAGTCGTGGGACAGATAATGAAAAACTGTTTTTT
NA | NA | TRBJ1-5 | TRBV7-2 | CASSLLQGPNQPQHF | TGTGCCAGCAGCTTATTACAGGGCCCCAATCAGCCCCAGCATTTT
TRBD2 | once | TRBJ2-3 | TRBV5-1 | CASSSIGTSGGITDTQYF | TGCGCCAGCAGCTCGATAGGGACTAGCGGGGGGATCACAGATACGCAGTATTTT
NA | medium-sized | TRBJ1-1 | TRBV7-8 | CASSLGPLGENTEAFF | TGTGCCAGCAGCTTAGGGCCGCTAGGGGAGAACACTGAAGCTTTCTTT
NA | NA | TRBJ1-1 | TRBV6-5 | CASSTGDLNTEAFF | TGTGCCAGCAGTACGGGAGATTTAAACACTGAAGCTTTCTTT
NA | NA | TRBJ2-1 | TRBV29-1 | CSVVGGRGNEQFF | TGCAGCGTTGTGGGGGGACGGGGCAATGAGCAGTTCTTC
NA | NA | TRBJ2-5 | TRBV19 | CASSPLGGETQYF | TGTGCCAGTAGTCCTCTAGGGGGTGAGACCCAGTACTTC